The sequence of this T cell receptor (beta chain) was determined in a study of blood T cells in healthy people across ages (dated by TCRdb to between 2015 and 2017). Turning to the overall study: In model experiments, roughly one uniquely barcoded TCR beta cDNA molecule per two T cells was captured by template switching. Age-related changes in TCR beta repertoire diversity were measured in the study by deep sequencing normalized with unique cDNA molecular identifiers. The donors were split into four age groups: young (average approximately 16 years), middle-aged (roughly 40), aged (approximately 60) and long-lived (roughly 86). To avoid experimental bias, donors of different ages were distributed randomly across sequencing lanes. The study analyzed two additional independent replicas of 1 million unique cDNA reads from the same blood draw for two donors, one aged 18 to 29 and one aged 80 or older.

V is cut by 7 bases and J by 6 bases, and the space between the germline ends is 21 bases. CDR3 length: 15 amino acids, cysteine to phenylalanine. Of all the DNA, just the CDR3 is kept, 45 bases in frame from base 1. Donors were 30 to 45 systemically healthy Caucasian individuals from Russia aged roughly 6 to 100 years. Ten milliliters of peripheral blood were drawn from each donor into EDTA-treated Vacutainer tubes. Ficoll-Paque density-gradient centrifugation was used to isolate PBMCs, with at least 7 million per sample. Total RNA was extracted from PBMCs with Trizol reagent, with at least 6 micrograms obtained per sample. The percentages of naive CD45RAhigh/CD27high T cells were determined by flow cytometry on a PBMC aliquot from every donor. The research as a whole found: Observed TCR beta diversity correlated strongly with the percentage of naive T cells measured by flow cytometry. Conclusive comparison of naive and antigen-experienced compartments was prevented by the profiling of bulk unsorted PBMCs. Estimates of total diversity from one million sequenced T cells were regarded as lower bounds and underestimates. Donor CMV infection status was unknown, potentially confounding age-related changes in expanded clonotypes. As age increased, observed TCR beta diversity per million T cells dropped in a roughly linear way, and a significant reduction was already evident by age about 40. Compared with the aged group, more naive CD4+ T cells, fewer expanded clones and increased TCR diversity were shown by the long-lived group, suggesting age selection.

Library preparation employed 5' RACE. TCRdb shows the sequencer as Illumina HiSeq 2500. The second PCR ran for about 7 to 11 cycles and used a J-beta primer mix along with a sample-barcoded 5' primer. A unique molecular identifier was introduced onto each TCR beta cDNA molecule by a template-switch 5' adaptor carrying 12 random nucleotides. Each sample yielded at least 2.5 million CDR3-containing paired-end reads. All of the RNA was converted into first-strand cDNA using the Mint cDNA synthesis kit, with a TRBC-specific oligonucleotide serving as the primer. Following uracil-DNA glycosylase treatment, a first 18-cycle PCR with universal primers M1SS and BC2_uni_R was performed on all cDNA. The paper's processing steps were these. For normalization, 1 million high-quality reads, each with a distinct molecular identifier, were randomly selected from each sample. Instead of being binned into consensus sequences, reads that shared molecular identifiers were thrown out. MiTCR, with a Q25 quality threshold and the strictest error-elimination algorithm, was used for CDR3 identification, clonotype clustering and error correction. A nonparametric unseen species model with Euler transformation was used to estimate lower-bound total TCR beta diversity. TCRdb itself trimmed the public reads at Q25 with fastp, ran MiXCR and retained productive beta chains. Each CDR3 protein gets just one entry, which takes the most common genes and DNA from the rows behind it. In this record, the V and J calls reflect TCRdb's handling and not the investigators' own analysis. The sample includes around 400,000 distinct CDR3 sequences, with about 55% observed a single time. The ten biggest clones cover under 60% of the sample.

The sample holds a few counts of this clonotype. Its antigen is currently not known. Within one base of it there is no much larger clone, and no base qualities were kept. Source material: blood. The chain employs TRBV12-3 or TRBV12-4 and TRBJ1-2, with TRBD1 perhaps the D gene, on 5 matching bases. The clonotype comes from a man aged 55-75 years in good health. The CDR3 in this case is CASTNQGSRVDGYTF. The nucleotides are TGTGCCAGCACTAACCAGGGATCACGGGTTGATGGCTACACCTTC.